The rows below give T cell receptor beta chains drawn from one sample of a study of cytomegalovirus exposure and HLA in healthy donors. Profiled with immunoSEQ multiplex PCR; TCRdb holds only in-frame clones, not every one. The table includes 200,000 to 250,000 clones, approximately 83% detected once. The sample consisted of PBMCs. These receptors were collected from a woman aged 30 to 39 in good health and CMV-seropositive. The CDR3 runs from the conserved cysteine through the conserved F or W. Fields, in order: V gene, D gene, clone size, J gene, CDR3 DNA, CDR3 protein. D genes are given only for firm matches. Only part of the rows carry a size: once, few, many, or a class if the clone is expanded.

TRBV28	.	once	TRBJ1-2	TGTGCCAGCAGGGACACAGAGAACTATGGCTACACCTTC	CASRDTENYGYTF
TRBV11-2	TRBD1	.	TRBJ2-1	TGTGCCAGCAGACATTTCCAGGGGGCGAAGTCCTACAATGAGCAGTTCTTC	CASRHFQGAKSYNEQFF
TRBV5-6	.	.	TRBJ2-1	TGTGCCAGCAGCTTAGGGACACGGAACAATGAGCAGTTCTTC	CASSLGTRNNEQFF
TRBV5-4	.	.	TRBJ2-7	TGTGCCAGCAGACAGGAGCAGTACTTC	CASRQEQYF
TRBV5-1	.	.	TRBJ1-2	TGCGCCAGCAGCTGGGGGACACCTTCTAACTATGGCTACACCTTC	CASSWGTPSNYGYTF
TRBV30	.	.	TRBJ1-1	TGTGCCTGGAGCTCCCCGACGGGGTCCGGCACTGAAGCTTTCTTT	CAWSSPTGSGTEAFF
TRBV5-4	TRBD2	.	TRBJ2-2	TGTGCCAGCAGCGTCCCTAGCGGGTCGAACACCGGGGAGCTGTTTTTT	CASSVPSGSNTGELFF
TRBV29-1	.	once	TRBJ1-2	TGCAGCGTTGGGACAGAAGGCTACACCTTC	CSVGTEGYTF
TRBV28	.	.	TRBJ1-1	TGTGCCGCAGAAGCAGACGGGGAAGCTTTCTTT	CAAEADGEAFF
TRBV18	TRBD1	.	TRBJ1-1	TGTGCCAGCTCACACCGGACAGGGCCGAACACTGAAGCTTTCTTT	CASSHRTGPNTEAFF
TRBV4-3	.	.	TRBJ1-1	TGCGCCAGCAGTCAAGAATGGACCTTAAGGAACACTGAAGCTTTCTTT	CASSQEWTLRNTEAFF
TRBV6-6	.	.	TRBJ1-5	TGTGCCAGCAGTCTCACGACGGCGGTTTCAGGGTCCCAGCATTTT	CASSLTTAVSGSQHF
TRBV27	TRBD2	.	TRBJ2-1	TGTGCCAGCAGGGACGGGACTAGCGGAAACAATGAGCAGTTCTTC	CASRDGTSGNNEQFF
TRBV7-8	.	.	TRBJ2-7	TGTGCCAGCAGCTTGTTGTTGGGCTACGAGCAGTACTTC	CASSLLLGYEQYF
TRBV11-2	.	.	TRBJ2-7	TGTGCCAGCAGCTTACGGCGTACAGCCGTATCCTACGAGCAGTACTTC	CASSLRRTAVSYEQYF
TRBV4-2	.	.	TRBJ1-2	TGTGCCAGCAGTCCACCTGTGGCCTATGGCTACACCTTC	CASSPPVAYGYTF
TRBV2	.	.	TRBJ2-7	TGTGCCAGCGACCTCCCAGGGGAGGGCGAGCAGTACTTC	CASDLPGEGEQYF
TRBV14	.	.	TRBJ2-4	TGTGCCAGCAGCCAAGGCTCAAGGATCGGCAAAAACATTCAGTACTTC	CASSQGSRIGKNIQYF
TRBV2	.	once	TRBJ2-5	TGTGCCAGCAAAGATTTCCAAGAGACCCAGTACTTC	CASKDFQETQYF
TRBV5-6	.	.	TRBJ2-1	TGTGCCAGCAGCGCGGACCTAGACAATGAGCAGTTCTTC	CASSADLDNEQFF
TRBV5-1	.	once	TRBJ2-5	TGCGCCAGCAGCCCATTAATCGGGCAGCAAGAGACCCAGTACTTC	CASSPLIGQQETQYF
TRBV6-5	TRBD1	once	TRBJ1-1	TGTGCCAGCAGTTATACAGGGGCGGATGAAGCTTTCTTT	CASSYTGADEAFF
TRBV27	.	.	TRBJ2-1	TGTGCCAGCAGGCTGGGGAAGGGACGTACTGTGGATGAGCAGTTCTTC	CASRLGKGRTVDEQFF
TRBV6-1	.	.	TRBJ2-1	TGTGCCAGCAGTGCACTCGGCGCTTCCTACAATGAGCAGTTCTTC	CASSALGASYNEQFF
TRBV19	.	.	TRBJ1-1	TGTGCCAGTAGTAAACACGGGGGCGTAGGTGGAGTCACTGAAGCTTTCTTT	CASSKHGGVGGVTEAFF
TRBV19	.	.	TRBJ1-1	TGTGCCAGTAGTCCGGCAGGGGACACTGAAGCTTTCTTT	CASSPAGDTEAFF
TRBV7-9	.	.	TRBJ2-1	TGTGCCAGCAGCTTGGTATTAGCCTACCTCAATGAGCAGTTCTTC	CASSLVLAYLNEQFF
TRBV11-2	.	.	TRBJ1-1	TGTGCCAGCAGCTCTAAGTTCCGGGACAATGAAGCTTTCTTT	CASSSKFRDNEAFF
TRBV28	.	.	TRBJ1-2	TGTGCCAGCAGTTTATTACGGGGGAAGGTTGGCTACACCTTC	CASSLLRGKVGYTF
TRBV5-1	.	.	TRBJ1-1	TGCGCCAGCAGCTGGAAACAGGTTCTTCTGAACACTGAAGCTTTCTTT	CASSWKQVLLNTEAFF
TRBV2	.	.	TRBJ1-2	TGTGCCAGCATGGACGCAGGGTTGGCCTACACCTTC	CASMDAGLAYTF
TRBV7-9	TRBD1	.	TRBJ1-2	TGTGCCAGCAGCTTAGGAGACAGGGCCTACACCTTC	CASSLGDRAYTF
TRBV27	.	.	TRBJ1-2	TGTGCCAGCAGTATGGACGGCACCGGGTATGGCTACACCTTC	CASSMDGTGYGYTF
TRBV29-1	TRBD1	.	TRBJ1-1	TGCAGCGTGGCCCGGGACAGGAAGAACACTGAAGCTTTCTTT	CSVARDRKNTEAFF
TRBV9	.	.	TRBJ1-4	TGTGCCAGCAGCGTAAATGAAGCTAATGAAAAACTGTTTTTT	CASSVNEANEKLFF
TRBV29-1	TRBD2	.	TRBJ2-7	TGCAGCGTTGAAGTGGCGGGAGGGGTAACCTACGAGCAGTACTTC	CSVEVAGGVTYEQYF
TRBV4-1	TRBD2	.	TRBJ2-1	TGCGCCAGCAGCCAAGATTTCAGGCGGGGGGCTTCCTACAATGAGCAGTTCTTC	CASSQDFRRGASYNEQFF
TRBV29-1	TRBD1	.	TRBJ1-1	TGCAGCGCTCAGGGGGCGCGGGAAACTGAAGCTTTCTTT	CSAQGARETEAFF
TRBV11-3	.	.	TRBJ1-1	TGTGCCAGCAGCTTTAGGGCCCCAAGGGGCACTGAAGCTTTCTTT	CASSFRAPRGTEAFF
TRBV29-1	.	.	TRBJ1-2	TGCAGCGTTCCTATGGGCGGTCGGGGCTACACCTTC	CSVPMGGRGYTF
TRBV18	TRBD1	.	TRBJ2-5	TGTGCCAGCTCACCCCCGACAGGGGGCCGTTGGGAGACCCAGTACTTC	CASSPPTGGRWETQYF
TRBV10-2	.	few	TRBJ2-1	TGCGCCAGCAGGGACTACAATGAGCAGTTCTTC	CASRDYNEQFF
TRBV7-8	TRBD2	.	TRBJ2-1	TGTGCCAGCAGCTTAGGAACGACTAGCGGGTTCAATGAGCAGTTCTTC	CASSLGTTSGFNEQFF
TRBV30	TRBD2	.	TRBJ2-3	TGTGCCTGCATTAGCGGGAGGGCAGATACGCAGTATTTT	CACISGRADTQYF
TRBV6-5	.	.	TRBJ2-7	TGTGCCAGCAGTTACTCGAACAGGGCCTACGAGCAGTACTTC	CASSYSNRAYEQYF
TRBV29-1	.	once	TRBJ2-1	TGCAGCGTTGAAGGAGGGCCGGTGGACCTCTCCTACAATGAGCAGTTCTTC	CSVEGGPVDLSYNEQFF
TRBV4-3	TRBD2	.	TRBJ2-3	TGCGCCAGCAGCCAAGATCTAGCGGGAGGGCCAGATACGCAGTATTTT	CASSQDLAGGPDTQYF
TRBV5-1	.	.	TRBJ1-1	TGCGCCAGCAGCTCCGCCAGGGGAGGTAGCACTGAAGCTTTCTTT	CASSSARGGSTEAFF
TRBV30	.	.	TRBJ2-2	TGTGCCTGGAGAAAGAGGACCGGGGAGCTGTTTTTT	CAWRKRTGELFF
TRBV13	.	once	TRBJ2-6	TGTGCCAGCAGCGCCTGGACAGCGGGAGGGGCCAACGTCCTGACTTTC	CASSAWTAGGANVLTF
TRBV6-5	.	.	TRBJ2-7	TGTGCCAGCAGCCAAGGACCTAAATACGAGCAGTACTTC	CASSQGPKYEQYF
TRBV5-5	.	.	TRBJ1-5	TGTGCCAGCAGCTTGTTCCCAGGGGAAAATCAGCCCCAGCATTTT	CASSLFPGENQPQHF
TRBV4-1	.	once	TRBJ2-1	TGCGCCAGCAGCCAAAGAGAGGATGAGCAGTTCTTC	CASSQREDEQFF